One sample yielded the 11 T cell receptor beta chains listed below, sequenced in a study of blood T cell repertoires in COVID-19. TCRdb keeps only in-frame clones here, not all; method: immunoSEQ multiplex PCR. The sample has 180,000 or so clones, about 81% seen once. Sequencing was performed on peripheral blood. These TCRs come from an elderly woman with COVID-19, enrolled during active disease.

CDR3 residues: CASSLGGDTQYF. The CDR3 bases are TGCGCCAGCAGCCTGGGGGGAGATACGCAGTATTTT. The V call is TRBV4-3, the J call TRBJ2-3; possible D gene TRBD2, 6 bases. Trimming took off 4 bases at V and 5 bases at J, with 7 bases between the two ends. The germline CDR1 and CDR2 sequences are LGHNA and YSLEER. The CDR3 sequence is 12 residues long.

The chain carries TRBV28 and TRBJ2-5, with D tentatively TRBD1 (6 bases). The CDR3 is 15 amino acids. Trimming cost V 6 bases and J 8 bases, with 22 bases left between them. Per germline, CDR1 MDHEN and CDR2 SYDVKM. The chain's CDR3 is CASSFSTGPGNTQYF. The CDR3 DNA follows: TGTGCCAGCAGCTTCTCGACAGGTCCGGGGAATACCCAGTACTTC.

The chain uses TRBV10-3 and TRBJ1-2; 7 bases align to TRBD1. Per germline, CDR1 ENHRY and CDR2 SYGVKD. This CDR3 spans 13 amino acids. The ends lost 6 bases at V and 6 bases at J; junction bases unmatched: 7. CDR3 sequence (DNA): TGTGCCATCAGCCCGGACAGGAGGAATGGCTACACCTTC. This encodes CAISPDRRNGYTF.

This clone was observed once. This chain links TRBV24-1 with TRBJ2-2; 8 bases agree with TRBD1. There are 14 residues in the CDR3. The V gene's germline CDR1 is KGHDR and CDR2 SFDVKD. V lost 5 bases to trimming and J lost 6 bases; unmatched junction nucleotides: 4. In DNA, the CDR3 is TGTGCCACCAGTGGTGGACAGGGTGCCGGGGAGCTGTTTTTT. The encoded protein is CATSGGQGAGELFF.

The chain joins TRBV2 to TRBJ2-5; tentative D call: TRBD1 (5 bases). Trimming shortened V by 7 bases and J by 4 bases, and 13 bases separated the two germline ends. Per the germline V gene, CDR1 is SNHLY and CDR2 is FYNNEI. This CDR3 region has 13 residues. CDR3 sequence: CASILGAGETQYF. The CDR3 coding sequence is TGTGCCAGCATATTAGGGGCAGGAGAGACCCAGTACTTC. Variable domain in full (rest from reference TRBV2 and TRBJ2-5): EPEVTQTPSHQVTQMGQEVILRCVPISNHLYFYWYRQILGQKVEFLVSFYNNEISEKSEIFDDQFSVERPDGSNFTLKIRSTKLEDSAMYFCASILGAGETQYFGPGTRLLVL.

V gene TRBV5-5 combines with J gene TRBJ1-6; TRBD1 might be the D (6 bases). CDR3 length: 14 residues. Trimming took 1 base from V and 6 from J, leaving 8 bases between them. Germline assignment: CDR1 SGHKS and CDR2 YYEKEE (reference sequence). CDR3 loop: CASSLSGANSPLHF. As DNA, the CDR3 is TGTGCCAGCAGCTTGTCAGGGGCTAATTCACCCCTCCACTTT.

The chain carries TRBV9 and TRBJ2-7; TRBD1 matches 9 bases. V lost 0 bases, J lost 0 bases, and 7 bases stayed unmatched. The CDR3 runs 17 residues. Per the germline V gene, CDR1 is SGDLS and CDR2 is YYNGEE. CDR3 in DNA: TGTGCCAGCAGCGTAGACCTGGGGACAGGGAGCTCCTACGAGCAGTACTTC. Translating it yields CASSVDLGTGSSYEQYF.

V gene TRBV24-1 combines with J gene TRBJ2-7; D may be TRBD2 (5 bases). V was shortened by 9 bases and J by 4 bases, with 24 bases between the two germline ends. This CDR3 is built from 16 residues. Germline V gene data show CDR1 as KGHDR and CDR2 as SFDVKD. For the CDR3, the DNA is TGTGCCACCTCCGGAGGCTCCACGGCCACCTATTACGAGCAGTACTTC. Protein: CATSGGSTATYYEQYF.

The rearrangement links TRBV5-1 to TRBJ2-5, with 8 bases identical to TRBD1. J lost 3 bases, V lost 4 bases, and 5 bases had no gene match. CDR1 is SGHRS, CDR2 YFSETQ, per germline. The CDR3 runs 14 residues. CDR3 sequence reads: CASSVGQVEETQYF. CDR3 in DNA: TGCGCCAGCAGCGTGGGACAGGTCGAAGAGACCCAGTACTTC.

The chain uses TRBV6-2 or TRBV6-3 and TRBJ2-7, with 9 bases lining up with TRBD1. V dropped 4 bases and J dropped 5; count of bases not matched to a gene: 21. This CDR3 region has 19 residues. The V gene's germline CDR1 is MNHEY and CDR2 SVGEGT. CDR3 nucleotides: TGTGCCAGCAGTTTCCAGGGACAGGGTAACGCTTGGTCAGAAGACGAGCAGTACTTC. The encoded protein is CASSFQGQGNAWSEDEQYF.

The chain recombines TRBV5-1 with TRBJ1-2, with D hard to call. CDR3 length: 14 residues. Deletions cut 1 base from V and 2 bases from J, with 9 bases between. Germline V CDR1 and CDR2: SGHRS, YFSETQ. The CDR3 sequence is CASSLMGGNYGYTF. The DNA of the CDR3 is TGCGCCAGCAGCTTGATGGGAGGGAACTATGGCTACACCTTC.